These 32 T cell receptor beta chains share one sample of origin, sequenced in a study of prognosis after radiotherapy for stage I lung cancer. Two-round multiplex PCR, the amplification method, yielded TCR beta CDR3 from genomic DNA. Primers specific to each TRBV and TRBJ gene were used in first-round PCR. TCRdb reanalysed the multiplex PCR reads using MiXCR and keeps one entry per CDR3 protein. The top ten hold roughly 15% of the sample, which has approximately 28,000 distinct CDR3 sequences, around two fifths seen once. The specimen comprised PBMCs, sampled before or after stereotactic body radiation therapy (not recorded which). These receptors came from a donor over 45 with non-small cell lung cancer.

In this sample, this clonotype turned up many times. CDR3 loop: CASSLLARTNGYTF. CDR3 DNA sequence: TGTGCCAGCAGTTTATTGGCCAGGACCAATGGCTACACCTTC. The chain has TRBV28 and TRBJ1-2; D is ambiguous. Per the germline V gene, CDR1 is MDHEN and CDR2 is SYDVKM. V was pared by 1 base and J by 6 bases, with 12 bases between. This CDR3 region has 14 residues.

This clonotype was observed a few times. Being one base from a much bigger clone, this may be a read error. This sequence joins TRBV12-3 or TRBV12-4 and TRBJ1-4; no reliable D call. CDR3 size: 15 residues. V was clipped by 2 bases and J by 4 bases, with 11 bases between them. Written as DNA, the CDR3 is TGTGCCAGCAGTTTACGGGTAGGTATTAATGAAAAACTGTTTTTT. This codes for CASSLRVGINEKLFF.

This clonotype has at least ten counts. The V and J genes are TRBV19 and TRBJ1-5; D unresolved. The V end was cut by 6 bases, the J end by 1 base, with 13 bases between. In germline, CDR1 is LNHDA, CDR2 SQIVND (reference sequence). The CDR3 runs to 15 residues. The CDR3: CASRGFIWSNQPQHF. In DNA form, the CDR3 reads TGTGCCAGTAGGGGTTTTATTTGGAGCAATCAGCCCCAGCATTTT.

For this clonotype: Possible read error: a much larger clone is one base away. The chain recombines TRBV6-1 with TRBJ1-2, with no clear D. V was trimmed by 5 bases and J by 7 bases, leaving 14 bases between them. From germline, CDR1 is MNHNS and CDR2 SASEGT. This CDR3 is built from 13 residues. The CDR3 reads CASSLRHGSGYTF. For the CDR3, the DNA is TGTGCCAGCAGTCTCCGACATGGCTCTGGCTACACCTTC.

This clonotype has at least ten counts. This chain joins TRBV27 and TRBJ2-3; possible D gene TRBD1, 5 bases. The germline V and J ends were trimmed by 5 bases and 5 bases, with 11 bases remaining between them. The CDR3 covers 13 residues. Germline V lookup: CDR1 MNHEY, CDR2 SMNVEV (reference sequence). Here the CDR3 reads CASSRPGKDTQYF. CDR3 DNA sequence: TGTGCCAGCAGTAGACCAGGGAAAGATACGCAGTATTTT.

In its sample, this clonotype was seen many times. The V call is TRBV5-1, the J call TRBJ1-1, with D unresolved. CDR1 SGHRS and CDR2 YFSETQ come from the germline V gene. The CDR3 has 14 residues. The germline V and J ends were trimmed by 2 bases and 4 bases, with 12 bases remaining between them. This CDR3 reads CASSFQRDGTEAFF. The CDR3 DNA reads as TGCGCCAGCAGCTTCCAGAGAGATGGCACTGAAGCTTTCTTT. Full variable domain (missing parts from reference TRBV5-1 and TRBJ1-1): KAGVTQTPRYLIKTRGQQVTLSCSPISGHRSVSWYQQTPGQGLQFLFEYFSETQRNKGNFPGRFSGRQFSNSRSEMNVSTLELGDSALYLCASSFQRDGTEAFFGQGTRLTVV.

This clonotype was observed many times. The CDR3 DNA follows: TGTGCCAGCAGTTACTCGATCAGGGGGGAGGGGGAGACCCAGTACTTC. Translated: CASSYSIRGEGETQYF. The chain has TRBV6-5 and TRBJ2-5; the D gene could be TRBD1 or TRBD2 (7 bases each). CDR1 is MNHEY, CDR2 SVGAGI, per germline. V was clipped by 0 bases and J by 5 bases, with 16 bases between them. The CDR3 loop spans 16 amino acids.

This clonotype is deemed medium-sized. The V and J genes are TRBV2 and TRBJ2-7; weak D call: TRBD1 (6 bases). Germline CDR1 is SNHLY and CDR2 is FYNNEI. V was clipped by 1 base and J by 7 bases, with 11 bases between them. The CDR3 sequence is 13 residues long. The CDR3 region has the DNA TGTGCCAGCAGTGAAGTTCAGGGGTGGGAGCAGTACTTC. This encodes CASSEVQGWEQYF.

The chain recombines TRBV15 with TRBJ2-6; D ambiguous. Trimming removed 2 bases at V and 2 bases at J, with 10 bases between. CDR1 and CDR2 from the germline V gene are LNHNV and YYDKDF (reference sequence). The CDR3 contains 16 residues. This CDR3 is CATSRYLGTGANVLTF. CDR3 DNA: TGTGCCACCAGCAGATATTTGGGGACTGGGGCCAACGTCCTGACTTTC. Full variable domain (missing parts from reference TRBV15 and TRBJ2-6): DAMVIQNPRYQVTQFGKPVTLSCSQTLNHNVMYWYQQKSSQAPKLLFHYYDKDFNNEADTPDNFQSRRPNTSFCFLDIRSPGLGDTAMYLCATSRYLGTGANVLTFGAGSRLTVL.

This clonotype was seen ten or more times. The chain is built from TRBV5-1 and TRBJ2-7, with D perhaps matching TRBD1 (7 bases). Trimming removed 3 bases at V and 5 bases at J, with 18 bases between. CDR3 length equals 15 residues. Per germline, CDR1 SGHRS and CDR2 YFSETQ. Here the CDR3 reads CASSWGDRGVNEQYF. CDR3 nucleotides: TGCGCCAGCAGCTGGGGGGACAGAGGAGTCAACGAGCAGTACTTC.

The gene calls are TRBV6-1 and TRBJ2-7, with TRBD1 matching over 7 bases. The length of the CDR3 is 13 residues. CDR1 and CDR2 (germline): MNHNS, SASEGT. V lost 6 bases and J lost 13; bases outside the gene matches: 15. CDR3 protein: CASRTPQGYDHYF. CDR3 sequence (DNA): TGTGCCAGCAGAACCCCACAGGGGTACGATCATTACTTC.

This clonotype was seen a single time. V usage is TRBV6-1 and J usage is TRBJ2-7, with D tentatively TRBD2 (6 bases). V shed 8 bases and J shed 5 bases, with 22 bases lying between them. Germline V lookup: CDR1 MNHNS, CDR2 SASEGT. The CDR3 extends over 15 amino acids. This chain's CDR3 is CASGQSGWALDEQYF. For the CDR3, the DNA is TGTGCCAGCGGCCAAAGCGGGTGGGCCTTGGACGAGCAGTACTTC.

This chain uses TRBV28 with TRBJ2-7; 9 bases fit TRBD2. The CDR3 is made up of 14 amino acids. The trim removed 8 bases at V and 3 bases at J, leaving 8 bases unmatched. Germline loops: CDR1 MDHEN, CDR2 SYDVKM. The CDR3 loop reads CASRRLAGNYEQYF. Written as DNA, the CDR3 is TGTGCCAGCCGGCGGCTAGCGGGAAACTACGAGCAGTACTTC.

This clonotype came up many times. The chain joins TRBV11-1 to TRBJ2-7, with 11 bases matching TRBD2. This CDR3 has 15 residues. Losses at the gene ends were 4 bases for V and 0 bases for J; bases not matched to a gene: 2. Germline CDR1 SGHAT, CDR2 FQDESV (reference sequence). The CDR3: CASSSSGGNSYEQYF. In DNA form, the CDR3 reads TGTGCCAGCAGCTCTAGCGGGGGGAACTCCTACGAGCAGTACTTC.

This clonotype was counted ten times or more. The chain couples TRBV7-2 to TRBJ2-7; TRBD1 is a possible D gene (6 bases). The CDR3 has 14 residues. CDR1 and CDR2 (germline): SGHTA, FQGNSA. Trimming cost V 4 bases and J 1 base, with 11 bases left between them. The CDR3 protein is CASSYDRLSYEQYF. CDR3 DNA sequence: TGTGCCAGCAGCTATGACAGGTTATCCTACGAGCAGTACTTC.

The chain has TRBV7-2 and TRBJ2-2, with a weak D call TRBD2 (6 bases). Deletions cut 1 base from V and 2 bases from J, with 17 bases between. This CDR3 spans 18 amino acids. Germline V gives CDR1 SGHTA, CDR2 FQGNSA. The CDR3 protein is CASSLGGAGLSNTGELFF. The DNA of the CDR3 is TGTGCCAGCAGCTTAGGAGGGGCGGGACTTTCCAACACCGGGGAGCTGTTTTTT.

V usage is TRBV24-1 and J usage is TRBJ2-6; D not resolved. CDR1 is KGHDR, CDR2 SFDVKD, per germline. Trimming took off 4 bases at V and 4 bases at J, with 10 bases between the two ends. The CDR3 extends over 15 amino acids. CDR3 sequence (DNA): TGTGCCACCAGTGAGACCGGCCTCGGGGCCAACGTCCTGACTTTC. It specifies CATSETGLGANVLTF.

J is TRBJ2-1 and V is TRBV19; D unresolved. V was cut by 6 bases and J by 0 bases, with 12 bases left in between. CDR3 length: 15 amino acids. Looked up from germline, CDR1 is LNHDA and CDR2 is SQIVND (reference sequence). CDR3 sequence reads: CASRATTTSYNEQFF. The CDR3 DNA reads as TGTGCCAGTAGGGCGACCACAACCTCCTACAATGAGCAGTTCTTC.

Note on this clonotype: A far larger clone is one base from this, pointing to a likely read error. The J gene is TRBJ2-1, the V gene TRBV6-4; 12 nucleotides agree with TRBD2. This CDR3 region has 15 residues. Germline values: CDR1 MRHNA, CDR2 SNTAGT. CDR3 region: CASSYSSGRANEHFF. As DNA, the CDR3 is TGTGCCAGCAGTTACTCTAGCGGGAGGGCCAATGAGCATTTCTTC.

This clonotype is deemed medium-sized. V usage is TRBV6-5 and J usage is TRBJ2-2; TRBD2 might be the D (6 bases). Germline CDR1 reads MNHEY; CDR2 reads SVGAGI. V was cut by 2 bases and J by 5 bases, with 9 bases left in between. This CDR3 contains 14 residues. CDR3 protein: CASSYAGGTGELFF. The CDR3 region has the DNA TGTGCCAGCAGTTACGCCGGGGGTACCGGGGAGCTGTTTTTT.

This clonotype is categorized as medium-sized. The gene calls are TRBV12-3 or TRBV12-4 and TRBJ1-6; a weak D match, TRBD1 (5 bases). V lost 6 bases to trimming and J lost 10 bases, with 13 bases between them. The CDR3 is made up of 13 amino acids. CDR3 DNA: TGTGCCAGCAGCCTTGGGACCGGATCACCCCTCCACTTT. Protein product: CASSLGTGSPLHF.

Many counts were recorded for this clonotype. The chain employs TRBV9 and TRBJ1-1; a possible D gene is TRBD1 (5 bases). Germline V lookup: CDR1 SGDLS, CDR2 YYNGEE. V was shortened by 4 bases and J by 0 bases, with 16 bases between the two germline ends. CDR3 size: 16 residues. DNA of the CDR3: TGTGCCAGCAGCCCAACCCGGGGCGGCTTGAACACTGAAGCTTTCTTT. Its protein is CASSPTRGGLNTEAFF. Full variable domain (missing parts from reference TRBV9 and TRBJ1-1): DSGVTQTPKHLITATGQRVTLRCSPRSGDLSVYWYQQSLDQGLQFLIQYYNGEERAKGNILERFSAQQFPDLHSELNLSSLELGDSALYFCASSPTRGGLNTEAFFGQGTRLTVV.

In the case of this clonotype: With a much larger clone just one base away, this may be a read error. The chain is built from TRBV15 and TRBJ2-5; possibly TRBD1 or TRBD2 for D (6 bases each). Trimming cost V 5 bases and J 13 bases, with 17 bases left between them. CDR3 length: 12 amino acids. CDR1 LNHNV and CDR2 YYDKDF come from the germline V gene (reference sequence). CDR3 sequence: CATSGTRGDPYF. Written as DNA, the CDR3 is TGTGCCACCAGCGGGACGAGGGGGGATCCGTACTTC.

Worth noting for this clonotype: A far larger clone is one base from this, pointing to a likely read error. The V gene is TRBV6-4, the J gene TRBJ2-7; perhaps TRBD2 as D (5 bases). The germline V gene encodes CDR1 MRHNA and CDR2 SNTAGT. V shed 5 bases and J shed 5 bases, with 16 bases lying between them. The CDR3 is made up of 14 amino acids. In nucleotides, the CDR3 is TGTGCCAGCAGTTATCCGGACTCCACCGACGAGCAGTACTTC. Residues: CASSYPDSTDEQYF.

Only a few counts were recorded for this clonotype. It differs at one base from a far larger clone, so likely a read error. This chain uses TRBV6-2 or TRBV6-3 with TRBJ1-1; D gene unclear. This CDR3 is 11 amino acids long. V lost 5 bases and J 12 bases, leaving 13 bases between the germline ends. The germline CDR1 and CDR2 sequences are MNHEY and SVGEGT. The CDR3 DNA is TGTGCCAGCAGTGAACTGGGTTGGTCTTTCTTT. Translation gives CASSELGWSFF.

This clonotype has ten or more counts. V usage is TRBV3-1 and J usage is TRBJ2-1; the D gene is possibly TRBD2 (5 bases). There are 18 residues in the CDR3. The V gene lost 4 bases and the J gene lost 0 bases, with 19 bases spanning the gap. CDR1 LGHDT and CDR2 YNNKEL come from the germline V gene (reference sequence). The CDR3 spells CASSLRWFSSGSYNEQFF. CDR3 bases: TGTGCCAGCAGCCTACGCTGGTTTTCAAGCGGCTCCTACAATGAGCAGTTCTTC.

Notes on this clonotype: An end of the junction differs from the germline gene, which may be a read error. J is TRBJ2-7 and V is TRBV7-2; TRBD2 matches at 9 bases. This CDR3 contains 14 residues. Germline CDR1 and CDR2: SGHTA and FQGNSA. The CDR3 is CASSVAGACYEQYF. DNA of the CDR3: TGTGCCAGCAGCGTAGCGGGGGCGTGCTACGAGCAGTACTTC.

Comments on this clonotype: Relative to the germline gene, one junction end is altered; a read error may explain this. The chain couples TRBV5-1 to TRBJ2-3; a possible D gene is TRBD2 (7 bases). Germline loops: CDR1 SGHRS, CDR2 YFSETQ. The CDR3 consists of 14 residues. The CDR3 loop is CASSLGGGIDTQYF. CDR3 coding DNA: TGCGCCAGCAGCTTGGGGGGGGGCATAGATACTCAGTATTTT.

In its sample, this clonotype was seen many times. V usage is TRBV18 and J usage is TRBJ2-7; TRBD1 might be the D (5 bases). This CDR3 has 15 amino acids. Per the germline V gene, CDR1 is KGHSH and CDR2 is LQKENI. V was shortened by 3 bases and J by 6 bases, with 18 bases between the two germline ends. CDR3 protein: CASSPPNFRVGEQYF. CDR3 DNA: TGTGCCAGCTCACCTCCCAATTTCAGGGTCGGCGAGCAGTACTTC.

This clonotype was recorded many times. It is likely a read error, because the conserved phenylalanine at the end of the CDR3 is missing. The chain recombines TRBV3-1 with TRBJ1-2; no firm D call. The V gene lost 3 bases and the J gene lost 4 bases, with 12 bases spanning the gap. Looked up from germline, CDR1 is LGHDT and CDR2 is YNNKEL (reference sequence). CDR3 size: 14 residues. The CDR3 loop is CASSQNGRSYGYTL. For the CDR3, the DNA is TGTGCCAGCAGCCAGAATGGACGGAGCTATGGCTACACCCTC.

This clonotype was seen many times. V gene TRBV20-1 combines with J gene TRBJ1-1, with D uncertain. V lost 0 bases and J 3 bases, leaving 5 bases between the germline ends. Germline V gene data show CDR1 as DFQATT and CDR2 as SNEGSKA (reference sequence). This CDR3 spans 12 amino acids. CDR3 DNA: TGCAGTGCTAGAGAAGGGCACACTGAAGCTTTCTTT. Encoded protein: CSAREGHTEAFF.

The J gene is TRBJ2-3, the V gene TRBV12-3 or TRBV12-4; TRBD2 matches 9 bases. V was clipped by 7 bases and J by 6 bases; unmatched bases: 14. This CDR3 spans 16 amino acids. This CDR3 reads CASISLTSGFTDTQYF. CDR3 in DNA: TGTGCCAGCATCTCTCTCACTAGCGGGTTCACTGATACGCAGTATTTT.